The TCR beta chain described here comes from a study of beta chain features in type 1 diabetes. Study context: Age, gender, cell numbers and subset yield matched between patients and controls. Across all samples, some 110 million sorted cells were examined.

V lost 7 bases, J lost 2 bases, and 8 bases stayed unmatched. Germline V lookup: CDR1 ENHRY, CDR2 SYGVKD. The CDR3 runs to 16 residues. Sampling consisted of one heparinised blood draw per donor, averaging approximately 120 mL. Study-level points and caveats: Shortening that was moderate but significant affected the TCRB CDR3s of Type 1 diabetes patients in all four CD4+ subsets. A PCR bias possibly favoring shorter templates would apply equally to patients and controls.

This clone came up many times. Its antigen is undetermined. The whole isolated RNA underwent reverse transcription, so sequencing captured expressed TCRB transcripts. The method was immunoSEQ multiplex PCR; TCRdb's version includes in-frame clones alone and lacks a portion of them. The sample includes 300,000 to 350,000 clones, roughly 9% of them seen just once. The V gene is TRBV10-3, the J gene TRBJ2-3, with 11 bases lining up with TRBD2. This receptor was obtained from a man aged 30 to 39 with type 1 diabetes. The sample consisted of central memory CD4+ T cells from blood. This chain's CDR3 is CAINPGLAVNTDTQYF. CDR3 nucleotide sequence: TGTGCCATCAACCCGGGACTAGCGGTGAACACAGATACGCAGTATTTT.